This T cell receptor beta chain was found in a study of T cells in Graves' hyperthyroidism and ophthalmopathy (dated by TCRdb to the late 2010s). Regarding the study in general: Peripheral blood samples were taken at the time of initial diagnosis, prior to any treatment. A discovery cohort of fewer than 110 patients, roughly 45 with Graves' ophthalmopathy and 55 to 60 with stable Graves' hyperthyroidism, was used to find distinguishing TCR V-J signatures. Prospective prediction of ophthalmopathy was tested in an independent validation cohort consisting of roughly 20 hyperthyroidism patients and some 17 patients who later progressed to ophthalmopathy. The approximately 100 discovery patients were randomly divided into training and test sets at a 7:3 ratio. The study also compared thyroid tissue and blood T-cell repertoires from several Graves' hyperthyroidism patients. After blood sampling, hyperthyroidism patients were treated with methimazole at a starting dose of 30 mg daily, and ophthalmopathy patients were treated with high-dose intravenous methylprednisolone. The paper reports TCR Vbeta CDR3 sequencing of some 140 peripheral blood samples: around 41 ophthalmopathy, over 70 hyperthyroidism and around 17 progressor patients.

Overall results and qualifications from the work: Ophthalmopathy was separated from stable hyperthyroidism by a 13 V-J signature model, with approximately 89% sensitivity and 81% to 83% specificity obtained in cross-validation and 80%/75% obtained in testing. Blood samples also contained most of the expanded thyroid clonotypes (frequency above 0.001), which suggests that blood repertoires may reflect thyroid immune responses. Sample size was not statistically predetermined, and investigators were not blinded to group allocation. In validation, the model predicted progression to ophthalmopathy a median of roughly 6.1 months before onset, with about 70% sensitivity and 72.22% specificity.

The cysteine opens and the phenylalanine closes a CDR3 of 15 amino acids. Only CDR3 DNA remains: 45 bases, in frame from the first base. The CDR1 and CDR2 encoded by the germline V gene are SGHDT and YYEEEE. V trim: 5 bases; J trim: 9 bases; unmatched bases: 12. Stable Graves' hyperthyroidism was defined as no progression to ophthalmopathy during 18 months of follow-up. Hyperthyroidism patients were aged 18 to 65 years and newly diagnosed, with disease duration of less than 2 months. Patients with uncontrolled infections, other autoimmune diseases, pregnancy or lactation were excluded. Diagnoses relied on clinical symptoms, serum thyroxine and TRAb, thyroid ultrasound and orbital computed tomography. Ficoll-Paque density gradient centrifugation was used to isolate PBMCs from around 10 ml of fresh peripheral blood. Total RNA was extracted with Trizol reagent, and quality was checked on an Agilent 2100 Bioanalyzer.

Amplification of TCR beta CDR3 regions was carried out from RNA transcripts. The TCR CDR3 was subjected to a first round of RT-PCR using the HTBI primer set and the Qiagen OneStep RT-PCR kit. Libraries were constructed in a second round of multiplex PCR, after which size selection and purification were performed. Paired-end sequencing of the libraries was performed with 100 bp reads on an Illumina HiSeq2000. The paper's data handling went like this. SOAPnuke was used to process the raw data, removing reads that contained adapters or uncalled bases, had a mean Phred below 15, or lacked an exact match to the constant primer or identifier. High-quality paired reads were merged using COPE v1.2.5, and each unique nucleotide sequence was defined as a clonotype. MiTCR v1.1 was used to align the clonotypes against IMGT TRBV, TRBD and TRBJ reference segments. Analysis was restricted to V-J combinations with a frequency above 0.0001, which covered 99% to 99.2% of repertoires. A TCS score was defined as the ratio between F50 (clonal expansion) and ExV (chaos), using BLOSUM62-based TCRdist between CDR3 peptides within each V-J. Welch's t-statistics and random forest reduced roughly 530 V-J features to fewer than 15, which were used in a naive Bayes classifier (R e1071). TCRdb cleaned the public reads at Q25 with fastp, built clones with MiXCR and kept in-frame beta chains. Identical CDR3 protein sequences are pooled into one entry, listed with their most common genes and DNA. The V and J calls and clone size come from TCRdb's table, not from the authors' own analysis. The sample records a few hundred thousand distinct CDR3 sequences, around 13% of which are singletons. 5.3% of the sample comes from the top ten.

For this clonotype: There is no known antigen for this receptor. Base qualities are missing; no much larger clone stands one base away.

This TCR derives from a woman in her late teens or twenties with Graves' hyperthyroidism. Rearrangement joined TRBV5-6 to TRBJ2-1, with 9 central nucleotides matching TRBD2. Sequenced material: blood. The CDR3 has the sequence CASSSLAGDGSEQFF. The nucleotides are TGTGCCAGCAGTTCTTTAGCGGGAGACGGGAGTGAGCAGTTCTTC.